Below, 31 T cell receptor beta chains from the same sample are listed, as sequenced in a study of CD8 T cells in Susac syndrome. RNA amounts of about 0.5 to 1 ug underwent reverse transcription with random hexamers. TCRdb fed the immunoSEQ multiplex PCR reads into MiXCR, producing one record per CDR3 protein. The sample records about 200,000 distinct CDR3 sequences, approximately 94% being singletons. Sequencing input: CD4+ T cells from PBMCs. The receptor source for this set is a human donor with multiple sclerosis.

The genes are TRBV27 and TRBJ2-7, with D possibly TRBD1 on 6 matching bases. CDR3 length: 14 amino acids. V was shortened by 6 bases and J by 3 bases, with 15 bases between the two germline ends. The V gene's germline CDR1 is MNHEY and CDR2 SMNVEV (reference sequence). The CDR3 sequence: CASSIAQDSYEQYF. DNA for the CDR3: TGTGCCAGCAGCATAGCCCAGGACAGCTACGAGCAGTACTTC.

The chain links TRBV30 to TRBJ1-1; 11 nucleotides match TRBD1. This CDR3 has 16 amino acids. The germline V gene has CDR1 GTSNPN and CDR2 SVGIG (reference sequence). The V gene end was trimmed by 2 bases and the J gene end by 4 bases; junction bases not matched to a gene: 9. The DNA of the CDR3 is TGTGCCTGGAGTTCCGGGACAGGGGGATGGGGCACTGAAGCTTTCTTT. It specifies CAWSSGTGGWGTEAFF.

This clonotype came up a few times. The J gene is TRBJ2-3, the V gene TRBV18; 9 nucleotides agree with TRBD2. The CDR3 totals 12 residues. Germline V gene sequence: CDR1 KGHSH, CDR2 LQKENI. After removal of 11 bases from V and 1 base from J, the junction contained 1 base not matched to a gene. CDR3 in DNA: TGTGCCTCTAGCGGGGGCACAGATACGCAGTATTTT. Amino acid sequence: CASSGGTDTQYF.

The V gene is TRBV20-1, the J gene TRBJ2-1, with 7 bases aligning to TRBD2. Germline CDR1 DFQATT, CDR2 SNEGSKA (reference sequence). CDR3 length: 14 amino acids. J gave up 4 bases and V 3 bases, and 6 bases lay outside the gene matches. CDR3: CSASVSSGYNEQFF. CDR3 bases: TGCAGTGCTAGCGTTTCTAGCGGTTACAATGAGCAGTTCTTC.

This chain links TRBV11-1 with TRBJ2-7; the D is unclear. There are 14 residues in the CDR3. V was clipped by 1 base and J by 1 base, with 8 bases between them. Germline V lookup: CDR1 SGHAT, CDR2 FQDESV (reference sequence). The CDR3 reads CASSLVGSSYEQYF. In DNA, the CDR3 is TGTGCCAGCAGCTTAGTCGGTAGTTCCTACGAGCAGTACTTC. The variable domain in full, completed from reference TRBV11-1 and TRBJ2-7, reads EAEVAQSPRYKITEKSQAVAFWCDPISGHATLYWYRQILGQGPELLVQFQDESVVDDSQLPKDRFSAERLKGVDSTLKIQPAELGDSAMYLCASSLVGSSYEQYFGPGTRLTVT.

This chain links TRBV2 with TRBJ2-1; D gene unclear. CDR3 length: 15 residues. Trimming left V 7 bases short and J 5 bases short, with 18 bases between. From germline, CDR1 is SNHLY and CDR2 FYNNEI. DNA of the CDR3: TGTGCCAGCATTCCCTTTAGAGGAGTCAACAATGAGCAGTTCTTC. Its translation: CASIPFRGVNNEQFF. Full variable domain (remainder filled in from reference TRBV2 and TRBJ2-1): EPEVTQTPSHQVTQMGQEVILRCVPISNHLYFYWYRQILGQKVEFLVSFYNNEISEKSEIFDDQFSVERPDGSNFTLKIRSTKLEDSAMYFCASIPFRGVNNEQFFGPGTRLTVL.

The chain recombines TRBV29-1 with TRBJ2-4, with TRBD2 matching 7 bases. Trimming took 7 bases from V and 6 from J; bases not matched to a gene: 12. The CDR3 runs to 14 residues. The V gene's germline CDR1 is SQVTM and CDR2 ANQGSEA. CDR3 DNA sequence: TGCAGCGCGAAAGGGAGACTAGCAGGAAACATTCAGTACTTC. Its translation is CSAKGRLAGNIQYF.

The rearrangement links TRBV7-2 to TRBJ2-3; D is undetermined. This CDR3 spans 14 amino acids. V shed 1 base and J shed 4 bases, with 9 bases lying between them. Germline lookup yields CDR1 SGHTA and CDR2 FQGNSA. The CDR3 here is CASSLVPAPDTQYF. CDR3 DNA sequence: TGTGCCAGCAGCTTAGTTCCTGCCCCAGATACGCAGTATTTT.

The chain is built from TRBV20-1 and TRBJ1-6, with 9 bases aligning to TRBD1. This CDR3 has 16 residues. The ends lost 3 bases at V and 7 bases at J; junction bases unmatched: 10. Germline-derived CDR1 and CDR2 are DFQATT and SNEGSKA (reference sequence). CDR3 bases: TGCAGTGCTAGGCTGGGACAGGGCGGTTTCAATTCACCCCTCCACTTT. Encoded protein: CSARLGQGGFNSPLHF.

The chain recombines TRBV20-1 with TRBJ2-7; no clear D. The V gene's germline CDR1 is DFQATT and CDR2 SNEGSKA (reference sequence). The V end was cut by 3 bases, the J end by 2 bases, with 11 bases between. CDR3 length equals 13 residues. DNA for the CDR3: TGCAGTGCTAGCTCCCCAGTGACCTACGAGCAGTACTTC. It specifies CSASSPVTYEQYF.

The chain employs TRBV29-1 and TRBJ2-3; 11 bases align to TRBD2. CDR3 length: 17 residues. Germline CDR1 is SQVTM and CDR2 is ANQGSEA. Trimming cost V 6 bases and J 2 bases; bases outside gene matches: 13. The chain's CDR3 is CSVLPRLAGGDTDTQYF. CDR3 nucleotides: TGCAGCGTCCTACCGCGCCTAGCGGGGGGAGACACAGATACGCAGTATTTT.

The chain combines TRBV28 with TRBJ2-7; 10 positions match TRBD1. Germline V gives CDR1 MDHEN, CDR2 SYDVKM. The V segment lost 7 bases and the J segment 4 bases; nucleotides outside the gene matches: 10. The CDR3 length is 15 residues. The CDR3 sequence is CASNLPGQGLYEQYF. Written as DNA, the CDR3 is TGTGCCAGCAACCTACCGGGACAGGGGCTTTACGAGCAGTACTTC.

The chain couples TRBV4-1 to TRBJ2-1; D not resolved. Per germline, CDR1 MGHRA and CDR2 YSYEKL. V lost 5 bases to trimming and J lost 12 bases, with 17 bases between them. The CDR3 extends over 13 amino acids. This CDR3 is CASSSDSAQGQFF. DNA for the CDR3: TGCGCCAGCAGCTCGGATTCCGCTCAAGGGCAGTTCTTC.

The CDR3 DNA follows: TGTGCCAGCAGCTTAGTATCATGGGTCAACACCGGGGAGCTGTTTTTT. Its translation is CASSLVSWVNTGELFF. The chain is built from TRBV7-3 and TRBJ2-2; the D is unclear. The CDR3 runs to 16 residues. Germline-derived CDR1 and CDR2 are SGHTA and FQGTGA. V lost 2 bases and J 2 bases, leaving 12 bases between the germline ends.

This clonotype was seen once. The chain is built from TRBV10-3 and TRBJ1-2, with 8 bases fitting TRBD1. This CDR3 has 16 amino acids. The germline gives CDR1 ENHRY, CDR2 SYGVKD. J was trimmed by 3 bases and V by 0 bases; bases with no gene match: 6. In DNA form, the CDR3 reads TGTGCCATCAGTGAGTCGGGGACAGGAGGATACTATGGCTACACCTTC. Translation: CAISESGTGGYYGYTF.

The V and J genes are TRBV28 and TRBJ2-5; D call uncertain. CDR1 and CDR2 from the germline V gene are MDHEN and SYDVKM. This CDR3 has 12 amino acids. Trimming shortened V by 9 bases and J by 9 bases, and 17 bases separated the two germline ends. This CDR3 reads CASGPPTGSQYF. The CDR3 bases are TGTGCCAGTGGTCCTCCGACCGGTTCCCAGTACTTC.

The V call is TRBV4-2, the J call TRBJ2-1; D is unresolved. Per the germline V gene, CDR1 is LGHNA and CDR2 is YNFKEQ. This CDR3 comprises 15 residues. V lost 1 base and J lost 4, with 11 bases in between. The CDR3 DNA reads TGTGCCAGCAGCCAAGGGTCGGGCGAGTACAATGAGCAGTTCTTC. Its translation is CASSQGSGEYNEQFF.

For the CDR3, the DNA is TGTGCCAGCAGCCCCGACACGTACGCTGGCTACACCTTC. Translating gives CASSPDTYAGYTF. V usage is TRBV5-6 and J usage is TRBJ1-2, with D uncertain. The CDR3 totals 13 residues. V was clipped by 4 bases and J by 7 bases, with 14 bases between them. Germline CDR1 is SGHDT and CDR2 is YYEEEE.

The CDR3 region is CASSLGEDTQYF. The DNA for the CDR3 is TGCGCCAGCAGCTTGGGGGAAGATACGCAGTATTTT. The rearrangement links TRBV5-1 to TRBJ2-3; D is undetermined. V was clipped by 0 bases and J by 5 bases, with 4 bases between them. Looked up from germline, CDR1 is SGHRS and CDR2 is YFSETQ. The CDR3 totals 12 residues. Drawing the rest from reference TRBV5-1 and TRBJ2-3, the complete variable domain is KAGVTQTPRYLIKTRGQQVTLSCSPISGHRSVSWYQQTPGQGLQFLFEYFSETQRNKGNFPGRFSGRQFSNSRSEMNVSTLELGDSALYLCASSLGEDTQYFGPGTRLTVL.

The chain couples TRBV30 to TRBJ1-5; D not resolved. This CDR3 is 13 amino acids long. Between the trimmed V and J ends, which lost 3 bases and 1 base, there was a span of 7 bases. CDR1 is GTSNPN and CDR2 is SVGIG in the germline V gene (reference sequence). The CDR3 nucleotides read TGTGCCTGGAGAGAGGGCAGCAATCAGCCCCAGCATTTT. It codes for CAWREGSNQPQHF.

The V and J genes are TRBV20-1 and TRBJ2-3; 9 positions match TRBD2. V gave up 6 bases and J gave up 0 bases; unmatched junction bases: 10. Looked up from germline, CDR1 is DFQATT and CDR2 is SNEGSKA (reference sequence). This CDR3 is built from 16 residues. The CDR3 is CSAHSLGLASTDTQYF. The CDR3 nucleotides are TGCAGTGCCCATAGCCTGGGACTAGCTAGCACAGATACGCAGTATTTT.

This chain connects TRBV6-2 or TRBV6-3 to TRBJ1-5, with D unclear. V was pared by 2 bases and J by 0 bases, with 11 bases between. CDR1 is MNHEY, CDR2 SVGEGT, per germline. The CDR3 has 16 residues. The CDR3 sequence: CASSYVAGLSNQPQHF. The CDR3 region has the DNA TGTGCCAGCAGTTACGTTGCGGGCCTTAGCAATCAGCCCCAGCATTTT.

The gene calls are TRBV6-6 and TRBJ2-7, with 7 bases that match TRBD1. V shed 6 bases, J shed 5 bases, and the junction held 7 bases outside the gene matches. Germline-derived CDR1 and CDR2 are MNHNY and SVGAGI (reference sequence). CDR3 length: 13 residues. For the CDR3, the DNA is TGTGCCAGCAGAAGACAGGGATACGACGAGCAGTACTTC. Translated, it gives CASRRQGYDEQYF.

The chain carries TRBV29-1 and TRBJ2-5; a possible D gene is TRBD2 (5 bases). Germline V gene lookup returns CDR1 SQVTM and CDR2 ANQGSEA. Trimming shortened V by 7 bases and J by 5 bases, and 8 bases separated the two germline ends. This CDR3 has 10 amino acids. The CDR3 spells CSGGEETQYF. CDR3 sequence (DNA): TGCAGCGGTGGGGAGGAGACCCAGTACTTC.

V is TRBV20-1 and J is TRBJ2-7; D might be TRBD1 or TRBD2, each matching 5 bases. The CDR3 contains 14 residues. Germline CDR1 and CDR2: DFQATT and SNEGSKA (reference sequence). With 6 bases removed from V and 2 bases from J, the gap between germline ends came to 17 bases. The CDR3 nucleotides read TGCAGTGCCCCCCCCGGGACGGACCCCTACGAGCAGTACTTC. Protein: CSAPPGTDPYEQYF.

The chain employs TRBV9 and TRBJ2-3; D ambiguous. This CDR3 contains 12 residues. V was clipped by 0 bases and J by 6 bases, with 5 bases between them. Germline CDR1 and CDR2: SGDLS and YYNGEE. In nucleotides, the CDR3 is TGTGCCAGCAGCGTAGCTGGGGATACGCAGTATTTT. Encoded protein: CASSVAGDTQYF.

The chain has TRBV28 and TRBJ2-3, with a tentative D call TRBD2 (6 bases). The V end lost 9 bases, the J end lost 1 base, and 20 bases lay between the germline ends. Germline values: CDR1 MDHEN, CDR2 SYDVKM. The CDR3 is 16 amino acids. The CDR3 DNA reads as TGTGCCAGTTCCCTATCGGTGGGGGGAGGCACAGATACGCAGTATTTT. This translates into CASSLSVGGGTDTQYF.

The chain is built from TRBV5-1 and TRBJ2-1; 11 bases map to TRBD2. V gave up 4 bases and J gave up 9 bases; unmatched junction bases: 3. Germline V lookup: CDR1 SGHRS, CDR2 YFSETQ. This CDR3 is built from 13 residues. The CDR3 coding sequence is TGCGCCAGCAGCCCCGGGACTAGCGGTGAGCAGTTCTTC. It is translated as CASSPGTSGEQFF. Combining the CDR3 with reference TRBV5-1 and TRBJ2-1 gives the whole variable domain KAGVTQTPRYLIKTRGQQVTLSCSPISGHRSVSWYQQTPGQGLQFLFEYFSETQRNKGNFPGRFSGRQFSNSRSEMNVSTLELGDSALYLCASSPGTSGEQFFGPGTRLTVL.

This clonotype appeared a single time. This rearrangement joins TRBV20-1 to TRBJ2-3, with a weak D call TRBD1 (5 bases). Trimming pared 3 bases from V and 6 bases from J, leaving 13 bases between. Germline assignment: CDR1 DFQATT and CDR2 SNEGSKA (reference sequence). This CDR3 is built from 13 residues. CDR3 sequence (DNA): TGCAGTGCTAGCGGCTGGGGCGGCGATACGCAGTATTTT. Its protein product is CSASGWGGDTQYF.

The chain carries TRBV29-1 and TRBJ2-1; 9 bases are a match to TRBD2. CDR3 length: 15 residues. In germline, CDR1 is SQVTM, CDR2 ANQGSEA. The J segment lost 4 bases and the V segment lost 4 bases, leaving 8 bases of the junction unmatched. The CDR3 loop is CSVGNRLAAYNEQFF. The DNA for the CDR3 is TGCAGCGTTGGAAATAGACTAGCGGCATACAATGAGCAGTTCTTC.

The chain couples TRBV5-1 to TRBJ1-3; D is ambiguous. Trimming stripped 6 bases from V and 0 bases from J, with 7 bases between. The CDR3 covers 13 residues. Germline loops: CDR1 SGHRS, CDR2 YFSETQ. The CDR3 sequence is CASTDSSGNTIYF. Here the CDR3 DNA reads TGCGCCAGCACAGATAGCTCTGGAAACACCATATATTTT. Full variable domain (rest looked up from reference TRBV5-1 and TRBJ1-3): KAGVTQTPRYLIKTRGQQVTLSCSPISGHRSVSWYQQTPGQGLQFLFEYFSETQRNKGNFPGRFSGRQFSNSRSEMNVSTLELGDSALYLCASTDSSGNTIYFGEGSWLTVV.